Each of the 14 T cell receptor beta chains below was sequenced from the same sample in a study of T cell repertoires in cytomegalovirus infection. A single record per CDR3 protein comes from TCRdb applying MiXCR to the reads. The table lists approximately 750,000 distinct CDR3 sequences, 35% of them singletons. Specimen: PBMCs. The receptors come from a human donor in good health (CMV status not recorded). Some clones in this sample may be carry-over from other donors' samples.

The chain joins TRBV19 to TRBJ2-7; D possibly corresponds to TRBD2 (6 bases). Germline V gene sequence: CDR1 LNHDA, CDR2 SQIVND (reference sequence). The CDR3 sequence is 16 residues long. V shed 3 bases and J shed 8 bases, with 23 bases lying between them. This CDR3 reads CASSMEGQAGSTKQYF. The CDR3 nucleotides are TGTGCCAGTAGTATGGAGGGGCAAGCCGGATCTACGAAGCAGTACTTC.

This chain joins TRBV2 and TRBJ2-1; maybe TRBD2 (6 bases). There are 16 residues in the CDR3. Trimming took off 8 bases at V and 1 base at J, with 18 bases between the two ends. Germline V gene lookup returns CDR1 SNHLY and CDR2 FYNNEI. CDR3 in amino acids: CASEESRERSYNEQFF. DNA of the CDR3: TGTGCCAGCGAGGAGTCCCGGGAGAGATCCTACAATGAGCAGTTCTTC.

There are many counts of this clonotype. This chain joins TRBV7-8 and TRBJ2-7; 7 bases agree with TRBD2. CDR1 and CDR2 from the germline V gene are SGHVS and FQNEAQ. V shed 4 bases and J 2 bases; nucleotides not matched to a gene: 2. The length of the CDR3 is 13 residues. The DNA for the CDR3 is TGTGCCAGCAGCTCCGGGACTACCTACGAGCAGTACTTC. Translating gives CASSSGTTYEQYF.

This clonotype was found a few times. The chain carries TRBV29-1 and TRBJ2-5, with D possibly matching TRBD1 (6 bases). The CDR3 totals 13 residues. V was trimmed by 4 bases and J by 1 base, leaving 10 bases between them. Germline CDR1 reads SQVTM; CDR2 reads ANQGSEA. CDR3 sequence: CSVVKTGQETQYF. The CDR3 nucleotides are TGCAGCGTTGTGAAGACAGGCCAAGAGACCCAGTACTTC.

This clonotype was observed a few times. The chain uses TRBV10-3 and TRBJ2-7; the match to TRBD1 covers 9 bases. V lost 3 bases and J lost 2; bases outside the gene matches: 5. The germline gives CDR1 ENHRY, CDR2 SYGVKD. The CDR3 length is 15 residues. CDR3 protein: CAISEPGQGPYEQYF. The CDR3 nucleotides read TGTGCCATCAGTGAACCGGGACAGGGACCCTACGAGCAGTACTTC.

This chain links TRBV10-3 with TRBJ1-2, with 12 bases lining up with TRBD1. The germline V gene has CDR1 ENHRY and CDR2 SYGVKD. Trimming at V came to 10 bases and at J to 5 bases, leaving 11 bases not matched to a gene. This CDR3 comprises 15 residues. CDR3 protein: CATGTGGYFGYGYTF. The CDR3 coding sequence is TGTGCCACCGGGACAGGGGGCTATTTTGGGTATGGCTACACCTTC.

Ten or more counts support this clonotype. V gene TRBV11-2 combines with J gene TRBJ2-7; weak D call: TRBD2 (6 bases). CDR3 length: 15 amino acids. Per germline, CDR1 SGHAT and CDR2 FQNNGV. V was trimmed by 0 bases and J by 4 bases, leaving 13 bases between them. CDR3 amino acids: CASSLDSDGGYEQYF. CDR3 coding DNA: TGTGCCAGCAGCTTAGACTCGGACGGGGGATACGAGCAGTACTTC.

This rearrangement joins TRBV12-3 or TRBV12-4 to TRBJ1-3, with D perhaps TRBD1 (5 bases). The germline V and J ends were trimmed by 7 bases and 3 bases, with 13 bases remaining between them. The CDR3 consists of 14 residues. The CDR3 protein is CASTGTAVGNTIYF. CDR3 nucleotides: TGTGCCAGCACTGGGACGGCCGTTGGAAACACCATATATTTT.

The rearrangement links TRBV6-5 to TRBJ2-7; D remains ambiguous. Germline CDR1 is MNHEY and CDR2 is SVGAGI. The CDR3 is 13 residues long. The V end was cut by 5 bases, the J end by 4 bases, with 12 bases between. The CDR3 reads CASSASTGYEQYF. CDR3 coding DNA: TGTGCCAGCAGTGCATCGACTGGATACGAGCAGTACTTC.

The rearrangement joins TRBV28 to TRBJ2-3; D remains ambiguous. The germline V gene encodes CDR1 MDHEN and CDR2 SYDVKM. The V and J ends lost 6 bases and 6 bases respectively, with 16 bases between them. The CDR3 extends over 14 amino acids. The CDR3 here is CASSPPEARDTQYF. The DNA of the CDR3 is TGTGCCAGCAGCCCACCAGAGGCCCGGGATACGCAGTATTTT.

The rearrangement links TRBV6-4 to TRBJ1-5; 8 bases are shared with TRBD1. With 11 bases clipped from V and 2 bases from J, the junction kept 11 bases outside the gene matches. CDR3 length: 15 amino acids. Per the germline V gene, CDR1 is MRHNA and CDR2 is SNTAGT. The CDR3 loop reads CACLRGQDGNQPQHF. The DNA for the CDR3 is TGTGCCTGCCTCAGGGGGCAAGATGGCAATCAGCCCCAGCATTTT.

The CDR3 nucleotides are TGTGCCAGCAGCCAAGATTGGGAGACATCGAGGGGCTACACCTTC. It encodes CASSQDWETSRGYTF. The J gene is TRBJ1-2, the V gene TRBV14, with D unclear. The CDR3 loop spans 15 amino acids. Trimming removed 0 bases at V and 8 bases at J, with 16 bases between. CDR1 is SGHDN and CDR2 is FVKESK in the germline V gene. Full variable domain (remainder filled in from reference TRBV14 and TRBJ1-2): EAGVTQFPSHSVIEKGQTVTLRCDPISGHDNLYWYRRVMGKEIKFLLHFVKESKQDESGMPNNRFLAERTGGTYSTLKVQPAELEDSGVYFCASSQDWETSRGYTFGSGTRLTVV.

The chain carries TRBV18 and TRBJ2-5, with D tentatively TRBD1 (6 bases). The CDR3 is made up of 14 amino acids. V shed 8 bases and J shed 4 bases, with 17 bases lying between them. Germline V gene sequence: CDR1 KGHSH, CDR2 LQKENI. CDR3 protein: CASPPTGHVETQYF. The CDR3 DNA is TGTGCCAGCCCCCCGACAGGCCACGTAGAGACCCAGTACTTC.

This clonotype has more than one count but fewer than ten. The rearrangement uses TRBV7-6 and TRBJ2-7, with TRBD2 matching 12 bases. This CDR3 is 16 amino acids long. V lost 4 bases to trimming and J lost 4 bases; unmatched junction nucleotides: 8. Looked up from germline, CDR1 is SGHVS and CDR2 is FNYEAQ. The CDR3 spells CASSSLGGTSGYEQYF. The CDR3 nucleotides are TGTGCCAGCAGCTCTTTAGGCGGGACTAGCGGGTACGAGCAGTACTTC.